This T cell receptor beta chain is from a study of vaccination and CD4 T cells after COVID-19. As regards this clonotype: What it binds is unknown.

Specified treatment: approximately 11-day PBMC culture with coronavirus spike peptide pools or control peptides (ViraFEST assay). CDR3 length equals 16 residues. Germline CDR1 and CDR2: SGHTA and FQGNSA. Losses at the gene ends were 5 bases for V and 5 bases for J; bases not matched to a gene: 14. The Oncomine TCR Beta short-read assay generated sequence data from the DNA of cultured CD4+ T cells. TCRdb re-called the PCR reads with MiXCR, one entry per CDR3 protein. The sample records some 10,000 distinct CDR3 sequences, about three quarters being singletons. Sequencing input: CD4+ T cells from blood, cultured in vitro. This chain connects TRBV7-2 to TRBJ2-5, with 7 bases lining up with TRBD2. The TCR originated in a human donor who had recovered from COVID-19. The CDR3 nucleotides are TGTGCCAGCAGCCCAAAAGGCCCTAGCGGAGGGGAGACCCAGTACTTC. This gives the protein CASSPKGPSGGETQYF.